The next 28 T cell receptor beta chains were all read from a single sample in a study of Ad26.COV2.S vaccination and SARS-CoV-2 variants. TCRdb's table, derived via immunoSEQ multiplex PCR, lists solely in-frame clones and lacks some. The sample lists approximately 410,000 clones, roughly 90% occurring once. Treatment described: about 20 received Ad26.COV2.S at low or high dose, single or two shots; about 5 received placebo; per-sample allocation not given. Samples came from day 63 after the first vaccine or placebo injection. This sample comprised peripheral blood, obtained in a trial of Ad26.COV2.S vaccine versus placebo. The source of these receptors is a person aged 18-60 years who received the Ad26.COV2.S COVID-19 vaccine or a placebo.

The chain joins TRBV18 to TRBJ2-1, with TRBD2 matching 9 bases. This CDR3 contains 20 residues. V lost 0 bases and J lost 2; bases outside the gene matches: 14. Germline CDR1 reads KGHSH; CDR2 reads LQKENI. CDR3 loop: CASSPPNILRGGGAYNEQFF. The CDR3 coding sequence is TGTGCCAGCTCACCACCGAATATCCTACGTGGCGGGGGGGCCTACAATGAGCAGTTCTTC.

The CDR3 sequence is CARRGITNEKLFF. The CDR3 nucleotides read TGTGCCAGAAGGGGGATTACTAATGAAAAACTGTTTTTT. The chain is built from TRBV28 and TRBJ1-4; the D gene is possibly TRBD1 (6 bases). The CDR3 sequence is 13 residues long. Germline V gives CDR1 MDHEN, CDR2 SYDVKM. Between the trimmed V and J ends, which lost 9 bases and 2 bases, there was a span of 10 bases.

This clone occurred once. The V call is TRBV5-4, the J call TRBJ2-5; D might be TRBD1 (7 bases). The CDR3 length is 13 residues. Trimming took 3 bases from V and 5 from J, leaving 11 bases between them. Germline lookup yields CDR1 SGHNT and CDR2 YYREEE (reference sequence). CDR3 residues: CASSSTGRETQYF. The CDR3 DNA sequence: TGTGCCAGCAGCTCGACAGGGAGGGAGACCCAGTACTTC.

The sample holds one count of this clone. The genes are TRBV7-3 and TRBJ2-2; 11 bases match TRBD1. CDR1 and CDR2 from the germline V gene are SGHTA and FQGTGA. Trimming removed 6 bases from V and 5 bases from J; junction bases left unmatched: 8. The CDR3 is 16 amino acids. The CDR3: CASRGTGTGGTGELFF. DNA for the CDR3: TGTGCCAGCAGGGGTACCGGGACAGGGGGTACCGGGGAGCTGTTTTTT.

This rearrangement joins TRBV30 to TRBJ1-2, with D uncertain. Germline loops: CDR1 GTSNPN, CDR2 SVGIG (reference sequence). This CDR3 has 13 residues. Trimming pared 3 bases from V and 6 bases from J, leaving 14 bases between. The CDR3 DNA is TGTGCCTGGAGGTTCCTAGACTCAGATGGCTACACCTTC. Its protein product is CAWRFLDSDGYTF.

The CDR3 spells CASSNLGRGSPLHF. CDR3 nucleotide sequence: TGTGCCAGCAGTAACCTCGGACGGGGCTCACCCCTCCACTTT. V and J are TRBV28 and TRBJ1-6, with D possibly being TRBD1 (5 bases). V was trimmed by 5 bases and J by 10 bases, leaving 15 bases between them. Germline V gene lookup returns CDR1 MDHEN and CDR2 SYDVKM. This CDR3 spans 14 amino acids.

The chain is built from TRBV7-9 and TRBJ2-6, with 8 positions matching TRBD1. Trimming at V came to 3 bases and at J to 2 bases, leaving 3 bases not matched to a gene. Germline V gene data show CDR1 as SEHNR and CDR2 as FQNEAQ (reference sequence). This CDR3 has 16 amino acids. The CDR3 region is CASSFQGAAGANVLTF. DNA for the CDR3: TGTGCCAGCAGCTTCCAGGGGGCGGCTGGGGCCAACGTCCTGACTTTC.

This clone was picked up one time. The chain recombines TRBV11-1 with TRBJ1-2; D unclear. Trimming shortened V by 1 base and J by 8 bases, and 11 bases separated the two germline ends. Germline V gene sequence: CDR1 SGHAT, CDR2 FQDESV (reference sequence). The CDR3 runs to 13 residues. CDR3 in DNA: TGTGCCAGCAGCTTAGGAATGGGCGGCGGCTACACCTTC. Protein: CASSLGMGGGYTF.

The V and J genes are TRBV3-1 (or the pseudogene TRBV3-2) and TRBJ1-1; D unresolved. The V end lost 0 bases, the J end lost 0 bases, and 14 bases lay between the germline ends. This CDR3 is 17 amino acids long. Germline V gives CDR1 LGHDT, CDR2 YNNKEL (reference sequence). Here the CDR3 DNA reads TGTGCCAGCAGCCAAGATCGGGCAGCTATAATGAACACTGAAGCTTTCTTT. Its protein product is CASSQDRAAIMNTEAFF.

This chain uses TRBV19 with TRBJ1-4; TRBD1 agrees at 7 bases. The CDR3 totals 17 residues. The V segment lost 1 base and the J segment 0 bases; nucleotides outside the gene matches: 5. Germline lookup yields CDR1 LNHDA and CDR2 SQIVND (reference sequence). CDR3: CASSIGRGTATNEKLFF. Here the CDR3 DNA reads TGTGCCAGTAGTATAGGACGGGGGACAGCAACTAATGAAAAACTGTTTTTT.

V usage is TRBV28 and J usage is TRBJ2-2; TRBD1 matches 9 bases. V was pared by 5 bases and J by 3 bases, with 4 bases of the junction left unmatched. In germline, CDR1 is MDHEN, CDR2 SYDVKM. The CDR3 has 15 residues. Written as DNA, the CDR3 is TGTGCCAGCAGTCGCCGGGACAGGGACACCGGGGAGCTGTTTTTT. This gives the protein CASSRRDRDTGELFF.

This chain's CDR3 is CASSHSPRTSGLTGELFF. In DNA form, the CDR3 reads TGCGCCAGCAGCCACTCACCCAGGACTAGCGGTTTAACCGGGGAGCTGTTTTTT. This chain connects TRBV4-1 to TRBJ2-2, with TRBD2 matching 10 bases. The CDR3 extends over 18 amino acids. The V and J ends lost 3 bases and 5 bases, in that order; junction bases with no gene match: 12. Germline V lookup: CDR1 MGHRA, CDR2 YSYEKL.

This rearrangement joins TRBV18 to TRBJ2-3, with D hard to call. CDR1 and CDR2 (germline): KGHSH, LQKENI. V was trimmed by 4 bases and J by 1 base, leaving 12 bases between them. The CDR3 has 15 residues. CDR3 DNA sequence: TGTGCCAGCTCACGACCCCAGGCAGGCACAGATACGCAGTATTTT. This encodes CASSRPQAGTDTQYF.

Regarding this clone: At the DNA level, this CDR3 is encoded by other sequences in the same sample as well. The gene calls are TRBV12-5 and TRBJ1-1; D perhaps matches TRBD1 (6 bases). The V gene lost 1 base and the J gene lost 4 bases, with 7 bases spanning the gap. The CDR3 sequence is 13 residues long. CDR1 is LGHNT, CDR2 FRNRAP, per germline. CDR3 DNA: TGTGCTAGTGGTTTGGAAGGGGGCACTGAAGCTTTCTTT. This codes for CASGLEGGTEAFF.

This clone was counted a single time. J is TRBJ1-5 and V is TRBV7-2; TRBD1 aligns across 7 bases. CDR1 is SGHTA and CDR2 is FQGNSA in the germline V gene. V lost 5 bases, J lost 9 bases, and 16 bases stayed unmatched. This CDR3 is 16 amino acids long. CDR3 nucleotide sequence: TGTGCCAGCAGCATCGCCGGCGGGACAGTGGGTGGGCCCCAGCATTTT. Protein: CASSIAGGTVGGPQHF.

The rearrangement uses TRBV6-2 or TRBV6-3 and TRBJ2-1; 7 nucleotides line up with TRBD1. The CDR3 covers 15 residues. The germline V gene encodes CDR1 MNHEY and CDR2 SVGEGT. V was clipped by 5 bases and J by 3 bases; unmatched bases: 7. CDR3 protein: CASSGDSKVYNEQFF. CDR3 in DNA: TGTGCCAGCAGTGGGGACAGTAAGGTCTACAATGAGCAGTTCTTC.

This rearrangement joins TRBV7-9 to TRBJ2-5; tentatively, D is TRBD1 or TRBD2 (6 bases each). V lost 6 bases to trimming and J lost 5 bases, with 10 bases between them. The CDR3 is 12 residues long. Looked up from germline, CDR1 is SEHNR and CDR2 is FQNEAQ (reference sequence). The CDR3 protein is CASRRGDETQYF. For the CDR3, the DNA is TGTGCCAGCAGGAGGGGGGACGAGACCCAGTACTTC. Filled out from reference TRBV7-9 and TRBJ2-5, the complete variable domain reads DTGVSQNPRHKITKRGQNVTFRCDPISEHNRLYWYRQTLGQGPEFLTYFQNEAQLEKSRLLSDRFSAERPKGSFSTLEIQRTEQGDSAMYLCASRRGDETQYFGPGTRLLVL.

V usage is TRBV5-8 and J usage is TRBJ1-6, with 7 bases matching TRBD1. The V and J ends lost 0 bases and 5 bases, in that order; junction bases with no gene match: 2. Per germline, CDR1 SGHTS and CDR2 YDEGEE. The CDR3 sequence is 15 residues long. The CDR3 DNA reads as TGTGCCAGCAGCTTGGTTGGACAGGATAATTCACCCCTCCACTTT. Translation: CASSLVGQDNSPLHF.

The chain links TRBV19 to TRBJ2-1; 7 nucleotides line up with TRBD2. CDR3 length equals 14 residues. V trimming: 5 bases; J trimming: 8 bases; junction bases outside the gene matches: 9. Germline-derived CDR1 and CDR2 are LNHDA and SQIVND (reference sequence). The CDR3: CASSFRTSSDEQFF. In DNA form, the CDR3 reads TGTGCCAGTAGTTTCCGGACTAGTTCGGATGAGCAGTTCTTC.

The chain links TRBV10-3 to TRBJ2-3; D is undetermined. This CDR3 has 14 residues. Germline assignment: CDR1 ENHRY and CDR2 SYGVKD. Trimming removed 8 bases at V and 0 bases at J, with 12 bases between. The CDR3 sequence: CAIADLSSTDTQYF. The CDR3 nucleotides read TGTGCCATCGCCGACCTATCTAGCACAGATACGCAGTATTTT.

The rearrangement uses TRBV25-1 and TRBJ1-2, with D perhaps matching TRBD1 (5 bases). V was trimmed by 5 bases and J by 4 bases, leaving 11 bases between them. The CDR3 runs to 13 residues. The germline V gene has CDR1 MGHDK and CDR2 SYGVNS. The CDR3, as DNA: TGTGCCAGCAGTCGCAGGGAGACCTATGGCTACACCTTC. It translates to CASSRRETYGYTF.

This rearrangement joins TRBV9 to TRBJ2-3, with D perhaps matching TRBD2 (6 bases). The length of the CDR3 is 14 residues. Germline values: CDR1 SGDLS, CDR2 YYNGEE. With 0 bases removed from V and 1 base from J, the gap between germline ends came to 6 bases. The DNA of the CDR3 is TGTGCCAGCAGCGTAGGACTAGGCACAGATACGCAGTATTTT. Translated, it gives CASSVGLGTDTQYF.

This chain connects TRBV7-3 to TRBJ2-3; 7 bases match TRBD1. The CDR3 runs 15 residues. CDR1 and CDR2 (germline): SGHTA, FQGTGA. The trim removed 5 bases at V and 2 bases at J, leaving 7 bases unmatched. The CDR3 here is CASSPTGVITDTQYF. CDR3 bases: TGTGCCAGCAGCCCCACAGGGGTGATCACAGATACGCAGTATTTT.

This chain uses TRBV5-1 with TRBJ2-2; 7 bases are shared with TRBD2. This CDR3 has 14 residues. With 2 bases clipped from V and 8 bases from J, the junction kept 6 bases outside the gene matches. Per germline, CDR1 SGHRS and CDR2 YFSETQ. This chain's CDR3 is CASSFTTGGGELFF. The CDR3 coding sequence is TGCGCCAGCAGCTTCACCACGGGGGGTGGGGAGCTGTTTTTT.

This chain joins TRBV7-8 and TRBJ2-5, with 10 bases that match TRBD1. CDR3 size: 15 residues. Trimming took 6 bases from V and 5 from J; bases not matched to a gene: 9. Germline V gene lookup returns CDR1 SGHVS and CDR2 FQNEAQ. The chain's CDR3 is CASSIGWDRGETQYF. In DNA form, the CDR3 reads TGTGCCAGCAGTATAGGGTGGGACAGGGGCGAGACCCAGTACTTC.

This CDR3 is CASLIPGSYGYTF. DNA for the CDR3: TGTGCCAGCCTCATCCCAGGGAGCTATGGCTACACCTTC. The genes are TRBV19 and TRBJ1-2, with D possibly matching TRBD1 (5 bases). Trimming took 9 bases from V and 4 from J, leaving 15 bases between them. Germline lookup yields CDR1 LNHDA and CDR2 SQIVND (reference sequence). The CDR3 is made up of 13 amino acids.

The V call is TRBV29-1, the J call TRBJ2-2; D possibly corresponds to TRBD1 (5 bases). V lost 7 bases to trimming and J lost 6 bases, with 15 bases between them. From germline, CDR1 is SQVTM and CDR2 ANQGSEA. This CDR3 comprises 13 residues. The CDR3 protein is CSAQDISAGELFF. In DNA form, the CDR3 reads TGCAGCGCCCAGGACATAAGCGCCGGGGAGCTGTTTTTT.

V and J are TRBV11-2 and TRBJ1-5; weak D call: TRBD1 (5 bases). The germline gives CDR1 SGHAT, CDR2 FQNNGV. The length of the CDR3 is 15 residues. The ends were cut back, 6 bases at V and 5 bases at J, with 17 bases in the middle. DNA of the CDR3: TGTGCCAGCAGTCCTGGGACTCTGAGGGATCAGCCCCAGCATTTT. It specifies CASSPGTLRDQPQHF.